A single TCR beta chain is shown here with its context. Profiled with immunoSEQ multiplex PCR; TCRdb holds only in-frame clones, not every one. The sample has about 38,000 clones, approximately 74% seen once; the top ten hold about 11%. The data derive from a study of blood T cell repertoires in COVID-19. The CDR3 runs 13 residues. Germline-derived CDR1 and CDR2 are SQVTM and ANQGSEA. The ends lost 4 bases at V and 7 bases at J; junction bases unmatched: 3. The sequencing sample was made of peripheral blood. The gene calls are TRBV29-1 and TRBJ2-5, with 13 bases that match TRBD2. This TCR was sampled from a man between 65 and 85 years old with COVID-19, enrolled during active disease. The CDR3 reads CSVGTSGSGTQYF. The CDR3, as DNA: TGCAGCGTTGGGACTAGCGGGAGTGGGACCCAGTACTTC.